These 8 T cell receptor beta chains originate from one sample sequenced in a study of shared clonotypes between healthy human individuals. Assay: immunoSEQ multiplex PCR; the TCRdb copy retains only in-frame clones and omits some. The sample holds about 490,000 clones, roughly 85% seen once. The sequencing input was PBMCs. The receptors originated from a woman aged 40-49 years in good health. Some clones in this sample may be carry-over from other donors' samples.

The chain employs TRBV30 and TRBJ2-5; 7 bases agree with TRBD1. Germline V CDR1 and CDR2: GTSNPN, SVGIG (reference sequence). There are 15 residues in the CDR3. V trimming: 6 bases; J trimming: 3 bases; junction bases outside the gene matches: 13. The CDR3 sequence: CACTPTGLREETQYF. CDR3 DNA: TGTGCCTGCACCCCGACAGGGTTGAGGGAAGAGACCCAGTACTTC.

The chain uses TRBV19 and TRBJ2-2; D uncertain. With 1 base removed from V and 1 base from J, the gap between germline ends came to 4 bases. CDR1 is LNHDA, CDR2 SQIVND, per germline (reference sequence). The CDR3 sequence is 14 residues long. In DNA form, the CDR3 reads TGTGCCAGTAGTATAGGACAGAACACCGGGGAGCTGTTTTTT. Its protein is CASSIGQNTGELFF.

The V and J genes are TRBV6-5 and TRBJ1-1; D gene unclear. V lost 3 bases, J lost 2 bases, and 7 bases lay in between. Germline V gene data show CDR1 as MNHEY and CDR2 as SVGAGI. CDR3 size: 13 residues. The CDR3 DNA is TGTGCCAGCAGTTATTACTCCAACACTGAAGCTTTCTTT. This sequence encodes CASSYYSNTEAFF.

This chain links TRBV2 with TRBJ2-5, with D perhaps matching TRBD1 or TRBD2 (7 bases each). The CDR3 is 14 amino acids. Trimming took 3 bases from V and 4 from J, leaving 12 bases between them. Germline assignment: CDR1 SNHLY and CDR2 FYNNEI. CDR3 in amino acids: CASSDQGEGETQYF. The CDR3 nucleotides read TGTGCCAGCAGTGATCAGGGGGAGGGAGAGACCCAGTACTTC.

The chain employs TRBV30 and TRBJ2-2, with D unclear. In germline, CDR1 is GTSNPN, CDR2 SVGIG (reference sequence). Between the trimmed V and J ends, which lost 4 bases and 0 bases, there was a span of 9 bases. This CDR3 has 14 residues. The CDR3: CAWTRSANTGELFF. The CDR3 DNA is TGTGCCTGGACCAGGAGCGCGAACACCGGGGAGCTGTTTTTT.

The chain couples TRBV7-3 to TRBJ1-4; the D gene is possibly TRBD1 (5 bases). The ends were cut back, 5 bases at V and 7 bases at J, with 11 bases in the middle. Looked up from germline, CDR1 is SGHTA and CDR2 is FQGTGA. The CDR3 totals 13 residues. CDR3 coding DNA: TGTGCCAGCAGCCCAGGGTTGGGTGAAAAACTGTTTTTT. Amino acids: CASSPGLGEKLFF.

The chain links TRBV7-2 to TRBJ2-1, with TRBD2 identical over 9 bases. The CDR3 contains 19 residues. The V gene end was trimmed by 2 bases and the J gene end by 1 base; junction bases not matched to a gene: 12. Germline lookup yields CDR1 SGHTA and CDR2 FQGNSA. The CDR3 region has the DNA TGTGCCAGCAGCTTACGGATGTGGGCTAGCGGGAAATCCTACAATGAGCAGTTCTTC. Translated: CASSLRMWASGKSYNEQFF. Combining the CDR3 with reference TRBV7-2 and TRBJ2-1 gives the whole variable domain GAGVSQSPSNKVTEKGKDVELRCDPISGHTALYWYRQSLGQGLEFLIYFQGNSAPDKSGLPSDRFSAERTGGSVSTLTIQRTQQEDSAVYLCASSLRMWASGKSYNEQFFGPGTRLTVL.

The V call is TRBV2, the J call TRBJ2-7; D gene ambiguous. The CDR3 sequence is 11 residues long. Deletions cut 5 bases from V and 5 bases from J, with 7 bases between. In germline, CDR1 is SNHLY, CDR2 FYNNEI. CDR3 in DNA: TGTGCCAGCAGTAACGGCAACGAGCAGTACTTC. Residues: CASSNGNEQYF.